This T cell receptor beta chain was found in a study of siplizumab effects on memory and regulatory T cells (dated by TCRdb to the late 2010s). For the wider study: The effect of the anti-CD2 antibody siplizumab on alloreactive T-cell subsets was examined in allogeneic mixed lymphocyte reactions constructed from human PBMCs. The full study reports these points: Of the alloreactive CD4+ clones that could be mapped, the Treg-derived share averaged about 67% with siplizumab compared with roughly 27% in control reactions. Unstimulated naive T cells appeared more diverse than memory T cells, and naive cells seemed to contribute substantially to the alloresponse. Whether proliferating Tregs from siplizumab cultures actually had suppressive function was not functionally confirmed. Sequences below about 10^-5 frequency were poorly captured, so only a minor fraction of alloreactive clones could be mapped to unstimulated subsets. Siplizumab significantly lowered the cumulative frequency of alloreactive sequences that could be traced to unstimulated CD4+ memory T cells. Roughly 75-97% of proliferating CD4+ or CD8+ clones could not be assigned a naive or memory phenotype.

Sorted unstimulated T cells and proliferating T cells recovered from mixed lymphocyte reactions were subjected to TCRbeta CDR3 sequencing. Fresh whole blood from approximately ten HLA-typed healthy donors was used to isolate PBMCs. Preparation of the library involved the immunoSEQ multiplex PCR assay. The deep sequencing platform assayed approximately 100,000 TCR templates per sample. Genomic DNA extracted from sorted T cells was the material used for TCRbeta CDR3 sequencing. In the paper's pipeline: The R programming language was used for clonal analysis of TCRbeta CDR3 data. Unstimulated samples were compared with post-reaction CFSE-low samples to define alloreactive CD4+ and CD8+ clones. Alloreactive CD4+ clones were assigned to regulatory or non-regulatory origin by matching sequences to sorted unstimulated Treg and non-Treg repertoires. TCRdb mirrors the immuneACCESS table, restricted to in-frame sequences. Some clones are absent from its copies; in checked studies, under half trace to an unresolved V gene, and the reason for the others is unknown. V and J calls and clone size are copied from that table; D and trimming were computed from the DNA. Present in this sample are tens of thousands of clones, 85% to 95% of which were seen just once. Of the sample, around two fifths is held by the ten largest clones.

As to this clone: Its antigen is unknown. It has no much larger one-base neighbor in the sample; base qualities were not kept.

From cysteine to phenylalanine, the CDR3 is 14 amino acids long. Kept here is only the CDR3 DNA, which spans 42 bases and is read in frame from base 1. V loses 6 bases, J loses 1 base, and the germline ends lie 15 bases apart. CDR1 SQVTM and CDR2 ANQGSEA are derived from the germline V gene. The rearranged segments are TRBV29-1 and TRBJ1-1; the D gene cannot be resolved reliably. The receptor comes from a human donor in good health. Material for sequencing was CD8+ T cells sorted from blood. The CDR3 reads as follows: CSVRALRTNTEAFF. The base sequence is TGCAGCGTCCGAGCCCTGCGGACGAACACTGAAGCTTTCTTT.